The 17 T cell receptor beta chains in this list originate from one sample, sequenced in a study of PD-L1 blockade in urothelial cancer. Method: immunoSEQ multiplex PCR; TCRdb's copy keeps in-frame clones and lacks some. The sample lists tens of thousands of clones, roughly 89% seen once, with roughly 2.1% in the top ten. The sample consisted of PBMCs, taken around atezolizumab (anti-PD-L1) treatment. The receptors stem from a man in his 60s with urothelial cancer.

The V gene is TRBV29-1, the J gene TRBJ2-7; 7 bases are a match to TRBD1. Trimming at V came to 4 bases and at J to 3 bases, leaving 6 bases not matched to a gene. Germline CDR1 SQVTM, CDR2 ANQGSEA. This CDR3 comprises 13 residues. The CDR3 bases are TGCAGCGTTGTACCACAGGGGAACTACGAGCAGTACTTC. This sequence encodes CSVVPQGNYEQYF.

The chain uses TRBV30 and TRBJ1-5; D is unresolved. V was pared by 0 bases and J by 4 bases, with 7 bases between. Germline V CDR1 and CDR2: GTSNPN, SVGIG (reference sequence). The CDR3 length is 13 residues. CDR3 in amino acids: CAWSVRGNQPQHF. In nucleotides, the CDR3 is TGTGCCTGGAGTGTAAGAGGGAATCAGCCCCAGCATTTT.

V is TRBV7-9 and J is TRBJ1-6; maybe TRBD1 (5 bases). Looked up from germline, CDR1 is SEHNR and CDR2 is FQNEAQ (reference sequence). CDR3 size: 15 residues. V was pared by 5 bases and J by 7 bases, with 15 bases between. The chain's CDR3 is CASSAGLAENSPLHF. CDR3 DNA: TGTGCCAGCAGCGCGGGACTTGCAGAAAATTCACCCCTCCACTTT.

The V and J genes are TRBV7-2 and TRBJ2-1; 7 positions match TRBD2. CDR1 and CDR2 (germline): SGHTA, FQGNSA. Trimming cost V 1 base and J 4 bases; bases outside gene matches: 7. The CDR3 covers 16 residues. As DNA, the CDR3 is TGTGCCAGCAGCTTAGGCGGACTAGGCAATTACAATGAGCAGTTCTTC. Translation: CASSLGGLGNYNEQFF.

The chain employs TRBV5-3 and TRBJ2-4; 7 bases are shared with TRBD2. TRBV5-3 qualifies as an ORF whose function is uncertain. This CDR3 contains 17 residues. V trimming: 5 bases; J trimming: 4 bases; junction bases outside the gene matches: 15. This chain's CDR3 is CARSLRSTSREKNIQYF. The CDR3 region has the DNA TGTGCCAGAAGTTTACGATCGACTAGCCGCGAGAAAAACATTCAGTACTTC.

The chain links TRBV7-3 to TRBJ2-7, with 9 bases aligning to TRBD2. V was clipped by 2 bases and J by 6 bases; unmatched bases: 5. Germline assignment: CDR1 SGHTA and CDR2 FQGTGA. CDR3 length: 14 amino acids. This CDR3 is CASSLAGGPGEQYF. The DNA for the CDR3 is TGTGCCAGCAGCTTAGCGGGAGGGCCAGGCGAGCAGTACTTC.

The rearrangement uses TRBV5-4 and TRBJ2-5; 9 bases fit TRBD1. From germline, CDR1 is SGHNT and CDR2 YYREEE (reference sequence). This CDR3 comprises 14 residues. V shed 5 bases, J shed 3 bases, and the junction held 5 bases outside the gene matches. CDR3 protein: CASSLRQGEETQYF. CDR3 nucleotide sequence: TGTGCCAGCAGTTTGCGACAGGGGGAAGAGACCCAGTACTTC. Filled out from reference TRBV5-4 and TRBJ2-5, the complete variable domain reads ETGVTQSPTHLIKTRGQQVTLRCSSQSGHNTVSWYQQALGQGPQFIFQYYREEENGRGNFPPRFSGLQFPNYSSELNVNALELDDSALYLCASSLRQGEETQYFGPGTRLLVL.

The chain uses TRBV19 and TRBJ2-3; 15 bases are shared with TRBD2. Germline CDR1 is LNHDA and CDR2 is SQIVND (reference sequence). Unmatched junction bases numbered 9, after V lost 3 bases and J lost 2 bases. This CDR3 is built from 19 residues. The CDR3 loop is CASSIGLAGGRTYTDTQYF. In DNA form, the CDR3 reads TGTGCCAGTAGTATTGGACTAGCGGGGGGGAGAACCTACACAGATACGCAGTATTTT.

V gene TRBV10-3 combines with J gene TRBJ2-5, with 7 positions matching TRBD1. CDR1 is ENHRY, CDR2 SYGVKD, per germline. This CDR3 is built from 15 residues. V gave up 3 bases and J gave up 2 bases; unmatched junction bases: 6. The CDR3 loop reads CAISEWGTEQETQYF. As DNA, the CDR3 is TGTGCCATCAGTGAATGGGGGACAGAGCAAGAGACCCAGTACTTC.

This clone was seen once. The rearrangement joins TRBV5-1 to TRBJ2-2; 9 bases align to TRBD1. This CDR3 comprises 16 residues. Trimming removed 4 bases from V and 5 bases from J; junction bases left unmatched: 9. Germline CDR1 is SGHRS and CDR2 is YFSETQ. DNA for the CDR3: TGCGCCAGCAGCGCTCCGGGACAGGGCCTGACCGGGGAGCTGTTTTTT. This codes for CASSAPGQGLTGELFF.

The chain carries TRBV30 and TRBJ1-5, with D maybe TRBD1 (6 bases). The CDR3 is made up of 13 amino acids. Deletions cut 3 bases from V and 4 bases from J, with 10 bases between. In germline, CDR1 is GTSNPN, CDR2 SVGIG (reference sequence). CDR3 sequence reads: CAWSETGNQPQHF. The CDR3 region has the DNA TGTGCCTGGAGCGAAACAGGGAATCAGCCCCAGCATTTT. Using reference TRBV30 and TRBJ1-5 for the parts outside the CDR3, the full variable domain is SQTIHQWPATLVQPVGSPLSLECTVEGTSNPNLYWYRQAAGRGLQLLFYSVGIGQISSEVPQNLSASRPQDRQFILSSKKLLLSDSGFYLCAWSETGNQPQHFGDGTRLSIL.

The J gene is TRBJ1-2, the V gene TRBV7-9; 7 nucleotides match TRBD1. The V and J ends lost 5 bases and 7 bases, in that order; junction bases with no gene match: 4. This CDR3 region has 12 residues. Germline V gene sequence: CDR1 SEHNR, CDR2 FQNEAQ (reference sequence). The CDR3 DNA reads TGTGCCAGCAGCCACCCAGGGGGTGGCTACACCTTC. Its protein is CASSHPGGGYTF.

The chain carries TRBV18 and TRBJ2-1; 13 bases line up with TRBD2. This CDR3 region has 15 residues. Per the germline V gene, CDR1 is KGHSH and CDR2 is LQKENI. J lost 7 bases, V lost 3 bases, and 3 bases had no gene match. This CDR3 reads CASSPPGLAGNEQFF. In nucleotides, the CDR3 is TGTGCCAGCTCACCTCCGGGACTAGCGGGGAATGAGCAGTTCTTC.

The sample holds a few counts of this clone. This chain uses TRBV5-8 with TRBJ2-1; 10 nucleotides agree with TRBD1. There are 17 residues in the CDR3. Germline assignment: CDR1 SGHTS and CDR2 YDEGEE. V shed 2 bases, J shed 1 base, and the junction held 6 bases outside the gene matches. The CDR3 DNA sequence: TGTGCCAGCAGCTTTAGACAGGGGGCGGGGTCCTACAATGAGCAGTTCTTC. Protein sequence: CASSFRQGAGSYNEQFF.

The chain joins TRBV9 to TRBJ2-1, with 11 bases lining up with TRBD2. CDR1 and CDR2 from the germline V gene are SGDLS and YYNGEE. The CDR3 is made up of 18 amino acids. V dropped 4 bases and J dropped 0; count of bases not matched to a gene: 9. The CDR3 DNA is TGTGCCAGCAGCCTCATCGTACTAGCGGGAGTCTCCTACAATGAGCAGTTCTTC. This sequence encodes CASSLIVLAGVSYNEQFF. Drawing the rest from reference TRBV9 and TRBJ2-1, the complete variable domain is DSGVTQTPKHLITATGQRVTLRCSPRSGDLSVYWYQQSLDQGLQFLIQYYNGEERAKGNILERFSAQQFPDLHSELNLSSLELGDSALYFCASSLIVLAGVSYNEQFFGPGTRLTVL.

This chain connects TRBV5-5 to TRBJ2-7; TRBD1 matches at 8 bases. The CDR3 runs 15 residues. Trimming took 2 bases from V and 2 from J; bases not matched to a gene: 6. Germline V lookup: CDR1 SGHKS, CDR2 YYEKEE (reference sequence). CDR3 nucleotides: TGTGCCAGCAGCTTCCGGACAGGGAGTCCCTACGAGCAGTACTTC. Amino acid sequence: CASSFRTGSPYEQYF.

The CDR3 loop is CASRVRGNTEAFF. CDR3 coding DNA: TGTGCCAGCAGGGTCAGGGGTAACACTGAAGCTTTCTTT. The V and J genes are TRBV2 and TRBJ1-1; a weak D match, TRBD1 (6 bases). V lost 6 bases and J 2 bases, leaving 10 bases between the germline ends. The germline gives CDR1 SNHLY, CDR2 FYNNEI. The CDR3 has 13 residues.